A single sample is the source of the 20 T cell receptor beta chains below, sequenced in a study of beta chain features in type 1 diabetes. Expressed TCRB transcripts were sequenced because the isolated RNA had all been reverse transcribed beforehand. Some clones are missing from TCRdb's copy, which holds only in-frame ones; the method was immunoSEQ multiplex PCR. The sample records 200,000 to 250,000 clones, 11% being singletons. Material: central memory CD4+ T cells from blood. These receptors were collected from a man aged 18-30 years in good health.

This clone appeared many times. For the CDR3, the DNA is TGTGCCAGCAAAGCGGGAAATCTACTCACAGATACGCAGTATTTT. Translated: CASKAGNLLTDTQYF. The J gene is TRBJ2-3, the V gene TRBV5-4, with 7 bases identical to TRBD2. This CDR3 is built from 15 residues. Trimming took 6 bases from V and 2 from J; bases not matched to a gene: 9. CDR1 SGHNT and CDR2 YYREEE come from the germline V gene (reference sequence).

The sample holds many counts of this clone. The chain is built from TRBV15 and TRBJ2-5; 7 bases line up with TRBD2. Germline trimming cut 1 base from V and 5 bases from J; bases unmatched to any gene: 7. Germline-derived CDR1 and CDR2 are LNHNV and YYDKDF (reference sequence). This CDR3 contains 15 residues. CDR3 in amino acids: CATSRARLRGETQYF. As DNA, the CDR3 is TGTGCCACCAGCAGAGCTAGGCTGCGGGGGGAGACCCAGTACTTC.

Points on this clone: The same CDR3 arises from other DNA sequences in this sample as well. CDR3 nucleotide sequence: TGTGCCAGCAGCTTAGAAGGACGAGGGGATACGCAGTATTTT. Translating gives CASSLEGRGDTQYF. V usage is TRBV7-2 and J usage is TRBJ2-3; TRBD2 is a possible D gene (5 bases). Germline V CDR1 and CDR2: SGHTA, FQGNSA. Trimming shortened V by 1 base and J by 6 bases, and 11 bases separated the two germline ends. The CDR3 runs 14 residues.

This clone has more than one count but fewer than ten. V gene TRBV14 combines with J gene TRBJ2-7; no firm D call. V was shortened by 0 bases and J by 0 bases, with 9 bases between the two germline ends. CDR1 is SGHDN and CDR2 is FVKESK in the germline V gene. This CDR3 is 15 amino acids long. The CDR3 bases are TGTGCCAGCAGCCAAGATTCAGCGAGCTCCTACGAGCAGTACTTC. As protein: CASSQDSASSYEQYF.

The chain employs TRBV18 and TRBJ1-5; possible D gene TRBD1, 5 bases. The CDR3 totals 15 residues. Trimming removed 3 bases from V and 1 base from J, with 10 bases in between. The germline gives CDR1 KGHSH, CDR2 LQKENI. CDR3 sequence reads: CASSPPGLSNQPQHF. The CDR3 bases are TGTGCCAGCTCACCGCCAGGGCTGAGCAATCAGCCCCAGCATTTT.

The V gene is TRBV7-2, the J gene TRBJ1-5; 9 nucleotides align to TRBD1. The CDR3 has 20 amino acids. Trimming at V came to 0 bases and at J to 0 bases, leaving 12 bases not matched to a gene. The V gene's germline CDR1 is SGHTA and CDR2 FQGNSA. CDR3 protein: CASSLAHRDRVHLSNQPQHF. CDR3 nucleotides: TGTGCCAGCAGCTTAGCTCACCGGGACAGGGTTCACCTTAGCAATCAGCCCCAGCATTTT.

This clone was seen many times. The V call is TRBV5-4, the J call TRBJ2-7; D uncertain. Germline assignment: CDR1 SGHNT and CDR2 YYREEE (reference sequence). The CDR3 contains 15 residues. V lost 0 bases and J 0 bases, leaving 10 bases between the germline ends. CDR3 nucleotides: TGTGCCAGCAGCTTGGATGCTTCCAGCTCCTACGAGCAGTACTTC. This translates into CASSLDASSSYEQYF.

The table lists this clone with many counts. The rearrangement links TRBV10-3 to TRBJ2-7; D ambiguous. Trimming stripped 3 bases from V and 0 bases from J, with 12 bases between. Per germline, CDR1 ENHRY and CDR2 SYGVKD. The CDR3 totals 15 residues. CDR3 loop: CAISDKDGNSYEQYF. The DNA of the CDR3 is TGTGCCATCAGTGACAAGGACGGAAACTCCTACGAGCAGTACTTC.

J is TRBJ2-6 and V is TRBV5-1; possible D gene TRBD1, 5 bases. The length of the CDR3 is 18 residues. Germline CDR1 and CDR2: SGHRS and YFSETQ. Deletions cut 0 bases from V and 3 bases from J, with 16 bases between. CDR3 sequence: CASSLVGHSSFGANVLTF. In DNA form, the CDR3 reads TGCGCCAGCAGCTTGGTAGGACACTCTAGTTTTGGGGCCAACGTCCTGACTTTC.

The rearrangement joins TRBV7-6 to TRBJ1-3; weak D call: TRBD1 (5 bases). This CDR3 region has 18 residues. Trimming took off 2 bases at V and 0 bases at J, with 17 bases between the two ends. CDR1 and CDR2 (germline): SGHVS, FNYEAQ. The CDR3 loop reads CASSLFPGTASSGNTIYF. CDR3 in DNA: TGTGCCAGCAGCTTATTCCCCGGGACGGCCTCCTCTGGAAACACCATATATTTT. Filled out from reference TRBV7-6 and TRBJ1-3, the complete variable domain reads GAGVSQSPRYKVTKRGQDVALRCDPISGHVSLYWYRQALGQGPEFLTYFNYEAQQDKSGLPNDRFSAERPEGSISTLTIQRTEQRDSAMYRCASSLFPGTASSGNTIYFGEGSWLTVV.

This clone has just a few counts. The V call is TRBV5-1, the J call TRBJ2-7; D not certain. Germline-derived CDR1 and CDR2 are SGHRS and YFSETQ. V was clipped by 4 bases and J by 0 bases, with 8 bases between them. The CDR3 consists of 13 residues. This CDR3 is CASSPDVSYEQYF. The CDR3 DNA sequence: TGCGCCAGCAGCCCCGACGTCTCCTACGAGCAGTACTTC. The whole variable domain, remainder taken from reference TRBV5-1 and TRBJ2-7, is KAGVTQTPRYLIKTRGQQVTLSCSPISGHRSVSWYQQTPGQGLQFLFEYFSETQRNKGNFPGRFSGRQFSNSRSEMNVSTLELGDSALYLCASSPDVSYEQYFGPGTRLTVT.

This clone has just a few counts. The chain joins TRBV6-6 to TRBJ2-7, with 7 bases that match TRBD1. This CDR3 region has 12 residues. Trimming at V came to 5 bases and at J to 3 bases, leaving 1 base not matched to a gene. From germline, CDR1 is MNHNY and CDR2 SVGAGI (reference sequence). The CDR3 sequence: CASSGTDYEQYF. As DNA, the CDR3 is TGTGCCAGCAGTGGGACAGACTACGAGCAGTACTTC.

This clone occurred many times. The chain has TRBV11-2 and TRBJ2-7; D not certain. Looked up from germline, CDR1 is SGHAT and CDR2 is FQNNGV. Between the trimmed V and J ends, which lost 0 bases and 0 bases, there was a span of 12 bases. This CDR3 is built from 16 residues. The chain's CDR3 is CASSLDLSSSSYEQYF. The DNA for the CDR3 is TGTGCCAGCAGCTTAGATCTGTCCTCGAGCTCCTACGAGCAGTACTTC.

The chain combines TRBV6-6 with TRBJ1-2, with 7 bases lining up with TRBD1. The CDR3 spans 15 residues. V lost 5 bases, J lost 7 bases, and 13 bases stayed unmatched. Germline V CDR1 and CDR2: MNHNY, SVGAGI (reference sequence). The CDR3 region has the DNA TGTGCCAGCAGTCCCTTACCACAGGGGATATCTGGCTACACCTTC. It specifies CASSPLPQGISGYTF.

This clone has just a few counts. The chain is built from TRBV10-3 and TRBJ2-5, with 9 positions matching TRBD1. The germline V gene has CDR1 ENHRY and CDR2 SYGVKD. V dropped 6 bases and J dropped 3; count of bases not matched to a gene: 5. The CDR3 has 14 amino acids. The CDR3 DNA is TGTGCCATCAGAACAGGGGGCGAGGAAGAGACCCAGTACTTC. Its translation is CAIRTGGEEETQYF.

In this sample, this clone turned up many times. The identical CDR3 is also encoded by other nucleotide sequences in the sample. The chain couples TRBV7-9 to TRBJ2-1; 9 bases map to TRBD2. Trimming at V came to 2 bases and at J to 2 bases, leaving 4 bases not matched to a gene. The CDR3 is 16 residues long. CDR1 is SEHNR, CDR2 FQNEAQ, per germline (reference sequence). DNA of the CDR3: TGTGCCAGCAGCTTAAGTCTAGCGGGGACCTACAATGAGCAGTTCTTC. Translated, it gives CASSLSLAGTYNEQFF.

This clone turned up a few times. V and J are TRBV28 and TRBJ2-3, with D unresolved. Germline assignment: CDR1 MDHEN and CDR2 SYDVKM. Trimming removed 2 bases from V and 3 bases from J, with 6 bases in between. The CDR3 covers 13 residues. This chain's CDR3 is CASSLGHTDTQYF. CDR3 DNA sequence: TGTGCCAGCAGTTTAGGGCATACAGATACGCAGTATTTT.

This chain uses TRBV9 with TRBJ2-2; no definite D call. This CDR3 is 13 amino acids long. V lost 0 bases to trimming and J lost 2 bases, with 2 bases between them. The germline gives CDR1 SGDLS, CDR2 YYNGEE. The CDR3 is CASSVDNTGELFF. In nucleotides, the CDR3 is TGTGCCAGCAGCGTAGACAACACCGGGGAGCTGTTTTTT.

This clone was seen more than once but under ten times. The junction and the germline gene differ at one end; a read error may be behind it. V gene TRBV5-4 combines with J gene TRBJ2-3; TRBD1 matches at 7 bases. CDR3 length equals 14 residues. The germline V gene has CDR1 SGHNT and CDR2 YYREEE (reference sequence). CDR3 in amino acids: CASSQGQVTDTQYF. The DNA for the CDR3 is TGCGCCAGCAGCCAAGGACAGGTCACAGATACGCAGTATTTT.

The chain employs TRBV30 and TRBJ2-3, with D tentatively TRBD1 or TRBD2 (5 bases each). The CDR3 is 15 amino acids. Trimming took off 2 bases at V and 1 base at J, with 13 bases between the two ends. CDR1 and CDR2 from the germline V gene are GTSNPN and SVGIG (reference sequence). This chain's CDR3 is CAWSMRGSRTDTQYF. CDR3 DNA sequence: TGTGCCTGGAGTATGAGGGGATCGCGCACAGATACGCAGTATTTT.